This T cell receptor (beta chain) stems from a study of blood T cell repertoires in COVID-19. The CDR3 has 17 amino acids. V shed 1 base, J shed 0 bases, and the junction held 3 bases outside the gene matches. Germline loops: CDR1 LNHDA, CDR2 SQIVND (reference sequence). Sequencing used immunoSEQ multiplex PCR; TCRdb keeps in-frame clones, though not all of them. The profile shows about 150,000 clones, roughly 90% of them singletons. The genes are TRBV19 and TRBJ1-5; 10 nucleotides agree with TRBD1. The sequenced sample consisted of PBMCs or T cells enriched from blood (not recorded which). This TCR came from a woman between 40 and 55 years old who had been exposed to COVID-19. The CDR3 DNA reads TGTGCCAGTAGTATAGGGGACAGGGGACTTAGCAATCAGCCCCAGCATTTT. As protein: CASSIGDRGLSNQPQHF.